The source of this TCR beta chain is a study of naive and memory T cell subsets. Four PCR rounds used nested alpha and beta constant region primers plus the SP2 primer. Reverse transcription of blood and skin TCR RNA was primed at alpha and beta constant regions. TCRdb re-analysed the UMI-ligation and nested PCR reads in MiXCR, keeping a single row per CDR3 protein. The sample has 40,000 or so distinct CDR3 sequences, 11% seen once. Whole-study findings and limits: Both skin biopsy types reportedly yielded TCRs, tuberculin sites far more.

The CDR3 is made up of 14 amino acids. Germline loops: CDR1 MNHEY, CDR2 SVGAGI. Trimming cost V 5 bases and J 1 base; bases outside gene matches: 3. As to treatment: skin biopsy from PPD injection site in Mantoux-positive individual. An oligonucleotide containing a UMI was ligated to the 3' end of TCR cDNA. This clonotype appeared a few times. The antigen remains unidentified. This chain uses TRBV6-5 with TRBJ1-1; 8 bases fit TRBD1. The specimen comprised skin, sampled from a tuberculin skin test site. This clonotype originated in an adult in good health. DNA of the CDR3: TGTGCCAGCAGTCCAGGGGGCGCGAACACTGAAGCTTTCTTT. Residues: CASSPGGANTEAFF.